The present entry profiles one T cell receptor beta chain with its context. Its specificity is unknown. The entry originates in a study of cytomegalovirus exposure and HLA in healthy donors. The study's findings and limits: As a later analysis revealed, the rate of TCR association differed by HLA locus, with DRB1 most and HLA-C fewest.

Vbeta (60) and Jbeta (13) primers were used in the PCR. The repertoire was sequenced with immunoSEQ multiplex PCR; TCRdb's copy has only in-frame clones and lacks some. The table includes about 180,000 clones, roughly 84% detected once. The V gene lost 2 bases and the J gene lost 1 base, with 12 bases spanning the gap. The CDR3 length is 16 residues. CDR1 and CDR2 from the germline V gene are SGHAT and FQNNGV. The sample was PBMCs. The clonotype comes from a girl aged 2-10 years in good health and CMV-seropositive. J is TRBJ2-1 and V is TRBV11-2; tentatively, D is TRBD2 (5 bases). As DNA, the CDR3 is TGTGCCAGCAGCTTATCCGGGAAAGTGTCCTACAATGAGCAGTTCTTC. It is translated as CASSLSGKVSYNEQFF.